These 32 T cell receptor beta chains share one sample of origin, sequenced in a study of immune evolution from preneoplasia to lung adenocarcinoma. Sequenced by immunoSEQ multiplex PCR; TCRdb stores in-frame clones only, minus some. The sample includes under 6,000 clones, approximately 83% of them seen just once. Sequencing used FFPE atypical adenomatous hyperplasia tissue from the lung. Subset meaning: atypical adenomatous hyperplasia (AAH), lung preneoplasia. These TCRs come from a person aged 70 to 79 with lung adenocarcinoma.

This chain joins TRBV7-2 and TRBJ2-3; 11 nucleotides match TRBD2. Trimming removed 5 bases from V and 5 bases from J; junction bases left unmatched: 9. The germline gives CDR1 SGHTA, CDR2 FQGNSA. The length of the CDR3 is 16 residues. The CDR3 reads CASSKSGLAGGDTQYF. Here the CDR3 DNA reads TGTGCCAGCAGCAAAAGCGGCCTAGCGGGAGGAGATACGCAGTATTTT.

The chain has TRBV7-2 and TRBJ1-5; the match to TRBD1 covers 9 bases. Germline CDR1 is SGHTA and CDR2 is FQGNSA. The CDR3 consists of 17 residues. The ends lost 4 bases at V and 2 bases at J; junction bases unmatched: 9. In DNA form, the CDR3 reads TGTGCCAGCAGCTCCTACCACCGGACAGGGGGCAATCAGCCCCAGCATTTT. This encodes CASSSYHRTGGNQPQHF.

CDR3 loop: CATSRAFAGWQETQYF. CDR3 nucleotide sequence: TGTGCCACCAGCAGAGCGTTTGCGGGTTGGCAAGAGACCCAGTACTTC. The chain links TRBV15 to TRBJ2-5; possible D gene TRBD2, 5 bases. Germline V CDR1 and CDR2: LNHNV, YYDKDF (reference sequence). This CDR3 contains 16 residues. V gave up 1 base and J gave up 2 bases, with 14 bases separating them.

The chain joins TRBV15 to TRBJ1-5; 8 bases match TRBD1. V was pared by 9 bases and J by 5 bases, with 6 bases of the junction left unmatched. The CDR3 contains 13 residues. Germline V gene data show CDR1 as LNHNV and CDR2 as YYDKDF (reference sequence). The CDR3 coding sequence is TGTGCCACAGGGGACAGGTTTGATCAGCCCCAGCATTTT. It yields the protein CATGDRFDQPQHF. Full variable domain (outside the CDR3, taken from reference TRBV15 and TRBJ1-5): DAMVIQNPRYQVTQFGKPVTLSCSQTLNHNVMYWYQQKSSQAPKLLFHYYDKDFNNEADTPDNFQSRRPNTSFCFLDIRSPGLGDTAMYLCATGDRFDQPQHFGDGTRLSIL.

The chain employs TRBV21-1 and TRBJ2-7. TRBV21-1 counts as a pseudogene. This CDR3 spans 18 amino acids. The CDR3 coding sequence is TGTGCCAGCAGCAACTGCAATCGTGGGGAACGGGGACCCCTCGAGCAGTACTTC. Its protein is CASSNCNRGERGPLEQYF.

The chain uses TRBV5-1 and TRBJ2-3; maybe TRBD1 (5 bases). The CDR3 is 14 amino acids. V was cut by 0 bases and J by 4 bases, with 9 bases left in between. Germline V gives CDR1 SGHRS, CDR2 YFSETQ. CDR3 DNA sequence: TGCGCCAGCAGCTTGGGGCGACAGTCAGATACGCAGTATTTT. Its protein is CASSLGRQSDTQYF.

This clone has just a few counts. The chain has TRBV5-1 and TRBJ2-1; 13 bases align to TRBD2. V was pared by 0 bases and J by 7 bases, with 10 bases of the junction left unmatched. Germline CDR1 is SGHRS and CDR2 is YFSETQ. The length of the CDR3 is 18 residues. CDR3 sequence: CASSLGTSGSAGRNEQFF. The CDR3 DNA reads TGCGCCAGCAGCTTGGGGACTAGCGGGAGTGCGGGGAGGAATGAGCAGTTCTTC.

The rearrangement uses TRBV19 and TRBJ1-5; 9 nucleotides agree with TRBD1. Germline V gene sequence: CDR1 LNHDA, CDR2 SQIVND (reference sequence). CDR3 length equals 15 residues. With 6 bases clipped from V and 2 bases from J, the junction kept 5 bases outside the gene matches. CDR3 coding DNA: TGTGCCAGTAGGGGGGGACAGGGAGGCAATCAGCCCCAGCATTTT. This encodes CASRGGQGGNQPQHF. The full variable domain, completed using reference TRBV19 and TRBJ1-5, is DGGITQSPKYLFRKEGQNVTLSCEQNLNHDAMYWYRQDPGQGLRLIYYSQIVNDFQKGDIAEGYSVSREKKESFPLTVTSAQKNPTAFYLCASRGGQGGNQPQHFGDGTRLSIL.

The chain couples TRBV18 to TRBJ1-6, with D perhaps matching TRBD1 (6 bases). The CDR3 is made up of 13 amino acids. The V gene lost 3 bases and the J gene lost 7 bases, with 7 bases spanning the gap. CDR1 is KGHSH, CDR2 LQKENI, per germline. CDR3 loop: CASSPDRNSPLHF. The CDR3 DNA sequence: TGTGCCAGCTCACCCGACAGGAATTCACCCCTCCACTTT. The full variable domain, in which reference TRBV18 and TRBJ1-6 provide the parts outside the CDR3, is NAGVMQNPRHLVRRRGQEARLRCSPMKGHSHVYWYRQLPEEGLKFMVYLQKENIIDESGMPKERFSAEFPKEGPSILRIQQVVRGDSAAYFCASSPDRNSPLHFGNGTRLTVT.

The count of this clone is one. V is TRBV28 and J is TRBJ2-5; D unresolved. V lost 6 bases, J lost 4 bases, and 18 bases lay in between. This CDR3 is 15 amino acids long. Germline CDR1 MDHEN, CDR2 SYDVKM. The CDR3 region is CASSLRWGRGETQYF. The CDR3, as DNA: TGTGCCAGCAGCCTCAGGTGGGGTCGTGGAGAGACCCAGTACTTC.

This clone was recorded a few times. The chain joins TRBV6-4 to TRBJ2-3; D gene unclear. The V gene's germline CDR1 is MRHNA and CDR2 SNTAGT. This CDR3 comprises 13 residues. V lost 0 bases, J lost 7 bases, and 8 bases lay in between. The CDR3 spells CASSDSEANTQYF. As DNA, the CDR3 is TGTGCCAGCAGTGACTCCGAGGCTAATACGCAGTATTTT.

The chain uses TRBV30 and TRBJ2-3; no firm D call. This CDR3 comprises 12 residues. Germline assignment: CDR1 GTSNPN and CDR2 SVGIG (reference sequence). The germline V and J ends were trimmed by 2 bases and 5 bases, with 8 bases remaining between them. The CDR3 DNA reads TGTGCCTGGAGTCCAGCAGTAGATACGCAGTATTTT. Amino acids: CAWSPAVDTQYF.

The chain couples TRBV30 to TRBJ2-5; D unclear. The CDR3 sequence is 11 residues long. Germline lookup yields CDR1 GTSNPN and CDR2 SVGIG (reference sequence). Trimming cost V 4 bases and J 2 bases, with 5 bases left between them. CDR3 protein: CAWTLQETQYF. The CDR3 nucleotides read TGTGCCTGGACTTTACAAGAGACCCAGTACTTC.

This clone came up once. The V call is TRBV19, the J call TRBJ2-1; 10 nucleotides match TRBD1. Germline V CDR1 and CDR2: LNHDA, SQIVND (reference sequence). The CDR3 totals 15 residues. The V and J ends lost 5 bases and 7 bases, in that order; junction bases with no gene match: 8. In DNA, the CDR3 is TGTGCCAGTAGTTTCCGCCGGGACAGGGGAAATGAGCAGTTCTTC. Encoded protein: CASSFRRDRGNEQFF.

This CDR3 reads CIPWGNEQFF. DNA of the CDR3: TGCATCCCTTGGGGTAATGAGCAGTTCTTC. The chain combines TRBV20-1 with TRBJ2-1; D not certain. The length of the CDR3 is 10 residues. Germline V gene lookup returns CDR1 DFQATT and CDR2 SNEGSKA (reference sequence).

This clone came up once. This chain uses TRBV25-1 with TRBJ2-7, with 10 positions matching TRBD1. The germline V gene has CDR1 MGHDK and CDR2 SYGVNS. V lost 7 bases, J lost 3 bases, and 3 bases stayed unmatched. The length of the CDR3 is 13 residues. CDR3 in amino acids: CASKGQGSYEQYF. Written as DNA, the CDR3 is TGTGCCAGCAAGGGACAGGGGAGCTACGAGCAGTACTTC.

The V gene is TRBV27, the J gene TRBJ2-1; D tentatively reads TRBD1 or TRBD2 (5 bases each). This CDR3 is 14 amino acids long. Germline CDR1 reads MNHEY; CDR2 reads SMNVEV (reference sequence). Deletions cut 6 bases from V and 0 bases from J, with 9 bases between. The CDR3 protein is CASRGTSSYNEQFF. The CDR3 DNA sequence: TGTGCCAGCAGGGGGACGAGCTCCTACAATGAGCAGTTCTTC.

The chain joins TRBV7-9 to TRBJ2-3; D is uncertain. The CDR3 length is 14 residues. Germline values: CDR1 SEHNR, CDR2 FQNEAQ (reference sequence). V was clipped by 5 bases and J by 5 bases, with 14 bases between them. The CDR3: CASSTPLLVDTQYF. CDR3 nucleotides: TGTGCCAGCAGCACACCGCTATTAGTAGATACGCAGTATTTT.

The CDR3 sequence: CAWSVGALTGNTIYF. CDR3 nucleotide sequence: TGTGCCTGGAGTGTTGGGGCACTCACTGGAAACACCATATATTTT. The rearrangement uses TRBV30 and TRBJ1-3; D may be TRBD1 (5 bases). Trimming removed 0 bases from V and 2 bases from J, with 11 bases in between. The CDR3 has 15 amino acids. Germline CDR1 and CDR2: GTSNPN and SVGIG (reference sequence).

The chain uses TRBV6-4 and TRBJ1-1; D is ambiguous. There are 13 residues in the CDR3. Trimming left V 8 bases short and J 0 bases short, with 10 bases between. Germline loops: CDR1 MRHNA, CDR2 SNTAGT. The CDR3 nucleotides are TGTGCCAGCTCGTCCCAAATGAACACTGAAGCTTTCTTT. As protein: CASSSQMNTEAFF.

The chain couples TRBV11-2 to TRBJ1-1, with D uncertain. This CDR3 contains 14 residues. Germline values: CDR1 SGHAT, CDR2 FQNNGV. V shed 0 bases and J shed 2 bases, with 7 bases lying between them. Here the CDR3 DNA reads TGTGCCAGCAGCTTAGAGGCGAGAAACACTGAAGCTTTCTTT. Its translation is CASSLEARNTEAFF. Combining the CDR3 with reference TRBV11-2 and TRBJ1-1 gives the whole variable domain EAGVAQSPRYKIIEKRQSVAFWCNPISGHATLYWYQQILGQGPKLLIQFQNNGVVDDSQLPKDRFSAERLKGVDSTLKIQPAKLEDSAVYLCASSLEARNTEAFFGQGTRLTVV.

This clone was observed a handful of times. CDR3 region: CASSLEGAVTEAFF. The CDR3 coding sequence is TGCGCCAGCAGCTTGGAGGGGGCTGTCACTGAAGCTTTCTTT. This chain joins TRBV5-1 and TRBJ1-1; 7 bases line up with TRBD1. The CDR3 extends over 14 amino acids. The V gene end was trimmed by 0 bases and the J gene end by 4 bases; junction bases not matched to a gene: 3. The germline gives CDR1 SGHRS, CDR2 YFSETQ.

The chain joins TRBV5-6 to TRBJ1-4, with D unclear. With 4 bases removed from V and 0 bases from J, the gap between germline ends came to 10 bases. CDR3 size: 15 residues. The germline V gene has CDR1 SGHDT and CDR2 YYEEEE. CDR3 nucleotide sequence: TGTGCCAGCAGCCCGAAACTTGCAACTAATGAAAAACTGTTTTTT. Translation: CASSPKLATNEKLFF.

As to this clone: The sample contains more than one DNA sequence encoding this CDR3. The rearrangement links TRBV19 to TRBJ1-5; 8 bases match TRBD1. The CDR3 spans 15 residues. The trim removed 0 bases at V and 11 bases at J, leaving 9 bases unmatched. CDR1 and CDR2 (germline): LNHDA, SQIVND (reference sequence). The CDR3 here is CASSIDPRGRKAQHF. As DNA, the CDR3 is TGTGCCAGTAGTATAGATCCCAGGGGGCGTAAGGCCCAGCATTTT.

The rearrangement joins TRBV5-1 to TRBJ2-3, with D perhaps TRBD1 (6 bases). Germline V gene data show CDR1 as SGHRS and CDR2 as YFSETQ. V dropped 1 base and J dropped 5 bases, with 11 bases sitting between them. The CDR3 runs 14 residues. CDR3 amino acids: CASSLTQGLDTQYF. The CDR3 nucleotides read TGCGCCAGCAGCTTGACACAGGGCCTAGATACGCAGTATTTT.

CDR3 DNA sequence: TGTGCCTGGAGCCAGAGGGAAGAAGCTTTCTTT. This sequence encodes CAWSQREEAFF. The V and J genes are TRBV30 and TRBJ1-1; D not certain. Trimming shortened V by 3 bases and J by 8 bases, and 10 bases separated the two germline ends. Germline V gives CDR1 GTSNPN, CDR2 SVGIG (reference sequence). The CDR3 length is 11 residues.

The CDR3 DNA is TGTGCCAGTAGTCAGGGGCTAACGGGTTATGAGCAGTTCTTC. The encoded protein is CASSQGLTGYEQFF. The V gene is TRBV19, the J gene TRBJ2-1; TRBD1 might be the D (6 bases). The V end lost 5 bases, the J end lost 8 bases, and 16 bases lay between the germline ends. The CDR3 loop spans 14 amino acids. The germline CDR1 and CDR2 sequences are LNHDA and SQIVND (reference sequence).

The chain carries TRBV18 and TRBJ2-7; 12 nucleotides agree with TRBD2. Trimming cost V 6 bases and J 2 bases; bases outside gene matches: 8. There are 16 residues in the CDR3. Germline V gene data show CDR1 as KGHSH and CDR2 as LQKENI. The CDR3 DNA reads as TGTGCCAGCTCCCGACTAGCGGGGGAAAGGGCCTACGAGCAGTACTTC. Its translation: CASSRLAGERAYEQYF.

The CDR3 nucleotides are TGTGCCAGCAGCGTCTCGCTCTGGACAGACTCTGGAAACACCATATATTTT. Amino acids: CASSVSLWTDSGNTIYF. This chain joins TRBV9 and TRBJ1-3; the D gene is possibly TRBD1 (6 bases). Germline-derived CDR1 and CDR2 are SGDLS and YYNGEE. The V gene lost 2 bases and the J gene lost 0 bases, with 15 bases spanning the gap. This CDR3 is 17 amino acids long.

V and J are TRBV9 and TRBJ2-2; tentative D call: TRBD2 (6 bases). Germline V lookup: CDR1 SGDLS, CDR2 YYNGEE. V was shortened by 2 bases and J by 2 bases, with 10 bases between the two germline ends. The CDR3 has 15 residues. The CDR3: CASSVLAANTGELFF. The CDR3 DNA reads as TGTGCCAGCAGCGTTTTAGCGGCTAACACCGGGGAGCTGTTTTTT. Looking up the rest from reference TRBV9 and TRBJ2-2 gives the full variable domain: DSGVTQTPKHLITATGQRVTLRCSPRSGDLSVYWYQQSLDQGLQFLIQYYNGEERAKGNILERFSAQQFPDLHSELNLSSLELGDSALYFCASSVLAANTGELFFGEGSRLTVL.

This chain uses TRBV11-2 with TRBJ2-1; D uncertain. From germline, CDR1 is SGHAT and CDR2 FQNNGV. Trimming removed 5 bases at V and 4 bases at J, with 6 bases between. The CDR3 length is 12 residues. This CDR3 is CASSRAYNEQFF. The DNA of the CDR3 is TGTGCCAGCAGCCGGGCTTACAATGAGCAGTTCTTC.

This clone was detected a few times. V is TRBV10-3 and J is TRBJ2-7, with D possibly TRBD2 on 5 matching bases. The CDR3 extends over 13 amino acids. Germline CDR1 ENHRY, CDR2 SYGVKD. With 10 bases removed from V and 4 bases from J, the gap between germline ends came to 17 bases. In DNA, the CDR3 is TGTGCCACCATGCGAGGGAGTACGTACGAGCAGTACTTC. Its protein is CATMRGSTYEQYF.